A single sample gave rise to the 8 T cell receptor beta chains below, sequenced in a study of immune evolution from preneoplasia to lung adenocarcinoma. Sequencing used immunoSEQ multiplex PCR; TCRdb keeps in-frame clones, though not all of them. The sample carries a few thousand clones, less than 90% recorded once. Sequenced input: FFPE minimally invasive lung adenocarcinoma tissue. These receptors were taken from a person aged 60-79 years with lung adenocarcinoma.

CDR3 DNA: TGCGCCAGCAGCTTAAACAATGACAGGAACACTGAAGCTTTCTTT. The encoded protein is CASSLNNDRNTEAFF. This sequence joins TRBV5-1 and TRBJ1-1, with TRBD1 as a possible D gene (5 bases). V was shortened by 2 bases and J by 1 base, with 12 bases between the two germline ends. The CDR3 sequence is 15 residues long. The germline V gene encodes CDR1 SGHRS and CDR2 YFSETQ.

In DNA form, the CDR3 reads TGTGCCAGCAGCTTGGGGTGGACTCTCTATAATTCACCCCTCCACTTT. Amino acids: CASSLGWTLYNSPLHF. The rearrangement links TRBV11-2 to TRBJ1-6; D is unresolved. Trimming removed 3 bases at V and 3 bases at J, with 12 bases between. CDR1 and CDR2 from the germline V gene are SGHAT and FQNNGV. This CDR3 has 16 amino acids.

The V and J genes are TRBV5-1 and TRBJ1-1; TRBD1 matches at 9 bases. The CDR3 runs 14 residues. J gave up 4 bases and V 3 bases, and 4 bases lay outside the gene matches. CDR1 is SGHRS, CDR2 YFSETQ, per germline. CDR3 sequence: CASSWTGEGTEAFF. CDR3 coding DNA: TGCGCCAGCAGCTGGACAGGGGAGGGCACTGAAGCTTTCTTT.

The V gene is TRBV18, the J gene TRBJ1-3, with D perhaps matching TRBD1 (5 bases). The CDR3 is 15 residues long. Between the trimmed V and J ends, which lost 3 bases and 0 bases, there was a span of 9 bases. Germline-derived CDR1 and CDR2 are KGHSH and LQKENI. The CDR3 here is CASSPDRSSGNTIYF. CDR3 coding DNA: TGTGCCAGCTCACCTGACAGATCCTCTGGAAACACCATATATTTT.

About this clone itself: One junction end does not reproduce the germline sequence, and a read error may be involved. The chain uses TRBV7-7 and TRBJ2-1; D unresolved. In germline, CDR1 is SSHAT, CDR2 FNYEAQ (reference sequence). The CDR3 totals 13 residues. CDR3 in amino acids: CASSFSSHNEQFF. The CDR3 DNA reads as TGTGCTAGCAGCTTTAGTTCCCACAATGAGCAGTTCTTC.

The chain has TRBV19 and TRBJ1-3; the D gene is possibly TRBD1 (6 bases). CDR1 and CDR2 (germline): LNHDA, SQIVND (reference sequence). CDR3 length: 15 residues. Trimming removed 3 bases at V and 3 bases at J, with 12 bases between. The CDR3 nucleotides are TGTGCCAGTAGTATCTCGGGGGCTTTTGGAAACACCATATATTTT. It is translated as CASSISGAFGNTIYF.

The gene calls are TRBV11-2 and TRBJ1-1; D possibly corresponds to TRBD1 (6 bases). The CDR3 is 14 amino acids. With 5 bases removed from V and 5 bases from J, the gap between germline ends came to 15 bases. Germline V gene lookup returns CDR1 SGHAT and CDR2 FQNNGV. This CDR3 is CASSRTVDRTEAFF. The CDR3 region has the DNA TGTGCCAGCAGCCGGACAGTCGATAGGACTGAAGCTTTCTTT.

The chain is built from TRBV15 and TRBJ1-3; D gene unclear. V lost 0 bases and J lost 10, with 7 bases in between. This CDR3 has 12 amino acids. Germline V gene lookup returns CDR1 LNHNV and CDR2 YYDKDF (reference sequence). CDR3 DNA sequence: TGTGCCACCAGCAGAGATCTGGGGACCATATATTTT. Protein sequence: CATSRDLGTIYF.